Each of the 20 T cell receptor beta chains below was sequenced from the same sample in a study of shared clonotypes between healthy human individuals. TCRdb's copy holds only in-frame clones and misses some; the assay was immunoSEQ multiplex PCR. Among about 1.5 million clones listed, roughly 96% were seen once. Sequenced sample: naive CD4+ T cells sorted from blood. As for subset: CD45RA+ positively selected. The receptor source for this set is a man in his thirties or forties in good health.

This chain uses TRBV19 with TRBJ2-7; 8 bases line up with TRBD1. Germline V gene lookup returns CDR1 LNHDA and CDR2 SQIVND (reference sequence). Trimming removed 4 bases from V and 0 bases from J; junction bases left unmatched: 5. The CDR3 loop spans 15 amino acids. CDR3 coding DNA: TGTGCCAGTAGTACTTGGGACAGGAGCTCCTACGAGCAGTACTTC. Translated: CASSTWDRSSYEQYF.

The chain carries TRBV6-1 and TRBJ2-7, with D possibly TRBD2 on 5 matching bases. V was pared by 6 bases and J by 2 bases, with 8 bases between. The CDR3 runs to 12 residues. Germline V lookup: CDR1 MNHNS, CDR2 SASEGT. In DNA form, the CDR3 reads TGTGCCAGCAGCCCGCGGGCCTACGAGCAGTACTTC. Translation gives CASSPRAYEQYF.

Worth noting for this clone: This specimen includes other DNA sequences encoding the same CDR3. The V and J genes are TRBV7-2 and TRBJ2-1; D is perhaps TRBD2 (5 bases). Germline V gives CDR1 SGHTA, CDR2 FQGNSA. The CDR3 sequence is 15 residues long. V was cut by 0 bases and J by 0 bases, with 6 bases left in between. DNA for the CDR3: TGTGCCAGCAGCTTAGCGGGGAGCTCCTACAATGAGCAGTTCTTC. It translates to CASSLAGSSYNEQFF.

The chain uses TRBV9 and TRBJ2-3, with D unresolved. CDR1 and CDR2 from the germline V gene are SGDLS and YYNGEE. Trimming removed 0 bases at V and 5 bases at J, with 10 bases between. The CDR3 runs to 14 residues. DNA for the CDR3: TGTGCCAGCAGCGTAGACGTGGTCAAAGATACGCAGTATTTT. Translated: CASSVDVVKDTQYF.

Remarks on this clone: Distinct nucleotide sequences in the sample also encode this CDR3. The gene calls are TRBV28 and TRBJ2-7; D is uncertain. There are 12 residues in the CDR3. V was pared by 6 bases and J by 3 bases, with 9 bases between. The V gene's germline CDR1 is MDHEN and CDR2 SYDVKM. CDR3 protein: CASSLTFYEQYF. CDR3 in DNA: TGTGCCAGCAGCCTTACCTTCTACGAGCAGTACTTC. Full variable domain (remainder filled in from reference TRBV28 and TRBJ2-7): DVKVTQSSRYLVKRTGEKVFLECVQDMDHENMFWYRQDPGLGLRLIYFSYDVKMKEKGDIPEGYSVSREKKERFSLILESASTNQTSMYLCASSLTFYEQYFGPGTRLTVT.

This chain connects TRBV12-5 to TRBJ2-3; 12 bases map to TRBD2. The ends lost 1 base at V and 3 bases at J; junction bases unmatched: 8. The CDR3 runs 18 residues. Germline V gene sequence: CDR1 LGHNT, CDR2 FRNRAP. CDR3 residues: CASGLAGTSGLGTDTQYF. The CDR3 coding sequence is TGTGCTAGTGGTTTGGCAGGGACTAGCGGGCTGGGTACAGATACGCAGTATTTT. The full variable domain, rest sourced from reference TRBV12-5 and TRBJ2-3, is DARVTQTPRHKVTEMGQEVTMRCQPILGHNTVFWYRQTMMQGLELLAYFRNRAPLDDSGMPKDRFSAEMPDATLATLKIQPSEPRDSAVYFCASGLAGTSGLGTDTQYFGPGTRLTVL.

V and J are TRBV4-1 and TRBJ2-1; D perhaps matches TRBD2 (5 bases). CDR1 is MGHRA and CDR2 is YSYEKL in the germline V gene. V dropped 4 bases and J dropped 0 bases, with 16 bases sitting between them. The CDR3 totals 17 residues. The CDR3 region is CASSLLVTKSSYNEQFF. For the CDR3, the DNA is TGCGCCAGCAGCCTCCTGGTGACTAAAAGCTCCTACAATGAGCAGTTCTTC.

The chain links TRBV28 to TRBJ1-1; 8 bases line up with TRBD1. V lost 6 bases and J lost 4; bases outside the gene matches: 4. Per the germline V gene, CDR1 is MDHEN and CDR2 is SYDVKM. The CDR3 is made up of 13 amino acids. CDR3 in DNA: TGTGCCAGCAGAAGGACAGGGTTCACTGAAGCTTTCTTT. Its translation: CASRRTGFTEAFF.

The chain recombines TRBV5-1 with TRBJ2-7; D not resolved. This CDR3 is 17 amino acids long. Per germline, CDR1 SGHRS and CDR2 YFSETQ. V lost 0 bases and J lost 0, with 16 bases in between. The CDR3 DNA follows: TGCGCCAGCAGCTTGGCCGTCTTCCAACCGAGCTCCTACGAGCAGTACTTC. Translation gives CASSLAVFQPSSYEQYF.

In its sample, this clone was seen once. CDR3 sequence reads: CASSLGTSETQYF. CDR3 bases: TGTGCCAGCAGCCTCGGGACTAGCGAGACCCAGTACTTC. V usage is TRBV5-6 and J usage is TRBJ2-5; TRBD2 matches 9 bases. V was clipped by 4 bases and J by 5 bases; unmatched bases: 3. Germline V gives CDR1 SGHDT, CDR2 YYEEEE. CDR3 length: 13 amino acids.

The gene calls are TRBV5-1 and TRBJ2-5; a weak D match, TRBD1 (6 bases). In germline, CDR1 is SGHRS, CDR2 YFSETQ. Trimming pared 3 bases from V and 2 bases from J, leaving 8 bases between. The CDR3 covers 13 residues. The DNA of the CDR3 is TGCGCCAGCAGCTACGGACAGCAAGAGACCCAGTACTTC. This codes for CASSYGQQETQYF.

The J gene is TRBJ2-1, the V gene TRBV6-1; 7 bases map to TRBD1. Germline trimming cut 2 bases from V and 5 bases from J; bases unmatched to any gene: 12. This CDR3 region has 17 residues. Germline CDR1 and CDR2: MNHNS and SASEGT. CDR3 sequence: CASSEPNRGPLHNEQFF. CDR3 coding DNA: TGTGCCAGCAGTGAACCTAACAGGGGCCCTTTACACAATGAGCAGTTCTTC.

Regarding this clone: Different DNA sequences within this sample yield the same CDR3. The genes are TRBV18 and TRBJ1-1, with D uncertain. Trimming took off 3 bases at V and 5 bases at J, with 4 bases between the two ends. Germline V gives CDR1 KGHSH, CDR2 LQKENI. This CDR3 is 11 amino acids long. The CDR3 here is CASSPQTEAFF. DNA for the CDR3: TGTGCCAGCTCACCCCAAACTGAAGCTTTCTTT.

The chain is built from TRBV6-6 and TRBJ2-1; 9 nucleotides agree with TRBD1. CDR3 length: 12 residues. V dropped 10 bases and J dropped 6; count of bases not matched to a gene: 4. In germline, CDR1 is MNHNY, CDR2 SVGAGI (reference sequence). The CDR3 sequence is CATGQGLNEQFF. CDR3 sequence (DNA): TGTGCCACCGGACAGGGGCTCAATGAGCAGTTCTTC.

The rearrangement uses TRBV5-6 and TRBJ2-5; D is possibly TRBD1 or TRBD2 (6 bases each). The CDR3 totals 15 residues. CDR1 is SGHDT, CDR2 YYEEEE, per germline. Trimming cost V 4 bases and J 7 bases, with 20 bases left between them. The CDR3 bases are TGTGCCAGCAGCGGAGGGGGGATCCGTATTGGGACCCAGTACTTC. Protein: CASSGGGIRIGTQYF. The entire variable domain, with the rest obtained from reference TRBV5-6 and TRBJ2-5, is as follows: DAGVTQSPTHLIKTRGQQVTLRCSPKSGHDTVSWYQQALGQGPQFIFQYYEEEERQRGNFPDRFSGHQFPNYSSELNVNALLLGDSALYLCASSGGGIRIGTQYFGPGTRLLVL.

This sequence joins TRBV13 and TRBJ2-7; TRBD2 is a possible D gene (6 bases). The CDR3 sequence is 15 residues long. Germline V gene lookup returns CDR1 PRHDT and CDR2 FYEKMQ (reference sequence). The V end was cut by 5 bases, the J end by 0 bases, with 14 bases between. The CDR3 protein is CASSPRGTNSYEQYF. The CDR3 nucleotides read TGTGCCAGCAGCCCCCGCGGGACGAACTCCTACGAGCAGTACTTC.

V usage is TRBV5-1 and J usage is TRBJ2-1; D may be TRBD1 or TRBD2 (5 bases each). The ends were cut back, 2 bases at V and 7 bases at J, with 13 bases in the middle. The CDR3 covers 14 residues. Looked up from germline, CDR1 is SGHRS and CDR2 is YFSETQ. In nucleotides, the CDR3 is TGCGCCAGCAGCTTACGGGACGTTTCAAATGAGCAGTTCTTC. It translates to CASSLRDVSNEQFF.

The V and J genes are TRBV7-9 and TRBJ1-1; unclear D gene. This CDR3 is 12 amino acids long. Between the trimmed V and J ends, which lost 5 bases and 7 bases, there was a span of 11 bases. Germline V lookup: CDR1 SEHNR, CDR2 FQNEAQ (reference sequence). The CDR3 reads CASSPRGVEAFF. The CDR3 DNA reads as TGTGCCAGCAGCCCCCGCGGGGTTGAAGCTTTCTTT.

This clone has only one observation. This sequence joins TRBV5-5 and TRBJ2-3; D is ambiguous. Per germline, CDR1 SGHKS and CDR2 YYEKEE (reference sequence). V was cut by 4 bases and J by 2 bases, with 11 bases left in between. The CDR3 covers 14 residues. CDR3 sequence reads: CASSLTRNTDTQYF. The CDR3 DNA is TGTGCCAGCAGCCTGACACGGAACACAGATACGCAGTATTTT.

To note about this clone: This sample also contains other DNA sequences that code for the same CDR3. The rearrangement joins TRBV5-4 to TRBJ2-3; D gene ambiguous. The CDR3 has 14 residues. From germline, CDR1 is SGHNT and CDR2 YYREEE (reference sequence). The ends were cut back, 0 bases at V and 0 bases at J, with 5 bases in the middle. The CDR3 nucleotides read TGTGCCAGCAGCTTGGTAACTAGCACAGATACGCAGTATTTT. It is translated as CASSLVTSTDTQYF.